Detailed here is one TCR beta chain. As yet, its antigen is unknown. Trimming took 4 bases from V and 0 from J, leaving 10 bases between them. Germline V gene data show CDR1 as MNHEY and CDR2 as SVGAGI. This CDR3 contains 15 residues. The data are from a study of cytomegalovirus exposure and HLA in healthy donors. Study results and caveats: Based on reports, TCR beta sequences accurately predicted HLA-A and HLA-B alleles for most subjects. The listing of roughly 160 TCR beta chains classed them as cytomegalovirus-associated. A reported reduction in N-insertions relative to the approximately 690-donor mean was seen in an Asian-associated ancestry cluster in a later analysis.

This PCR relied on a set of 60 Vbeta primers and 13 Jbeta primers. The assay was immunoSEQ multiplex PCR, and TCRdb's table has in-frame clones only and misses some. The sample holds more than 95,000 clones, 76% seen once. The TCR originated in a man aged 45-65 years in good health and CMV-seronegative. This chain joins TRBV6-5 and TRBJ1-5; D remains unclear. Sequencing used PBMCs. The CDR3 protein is CASSLGGVSNQPQHF. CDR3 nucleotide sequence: TGTGCCAGCAGTTTGGGTGGAGTTAGCAATCAGCCCCAGCATTTT.